A selection of T cell receptor beta chains follows, all from one sample in a study of blood T cells in healthy people across ages. TCRdb passed the 5' RACE reads through MiXCR, listing each CDR3 protein once. The sample has around 870,000 distinct CDR3 sequences; about 28% are singletons. What was sequenced was blood. The receptors were gathered from a woman aged 80 or over in good health. Both conserved end residues are part of each CDR3. D genes are given only for firm matches. Not all rows give a size; the values are once, few, many and, for expanded clones, a class.

J: TRBJ2-7; D: TRBD1; V: TRBV5-1; size: many; CDR3: CASSFEKGAHEQYF; DNA: TGCGCCAGCAGCTTTGAAAAGGGGGCCCACGAGCAGTACTTC
J: TRBJ1-2; D: .; V: TRBV5-1; size: .; CDR3: CASSLGQDSYGYTF; DNA: TGCGCCAGCAGCTTGGGACAGGACTCCTATGGCTACACCTTC
J: TRBJ2-3; D: TRBD2; V: TRBV6-5; size: .; CDR3: CASCISGASSDTQYF; DNA: TGTGCCAGCTGCATTAGCGGGGCCTCCTCAGATACGCAGTATTTT
J: TRBJ2-6; D: TRBD1; V: TRBV7-9; size: many; CDR3: CASSPRDRETGANVLTF; DNA: TGTGCCAGCAGCCCCCGGGACAGGGAGACCGGGGCCAACGTCCTGACTTTC
J: TRBJ2-2; D: .; V: TRBV24-1; size: few; CDR3: CATSDLGQGSNTGELFF; DNA: TGTGCCACCAGTGATTTAGGGCAGGGATCGAACACCGGGGAGCTGTTTTTT
J: TRBJ1-2; D: TRBD1; V: TRBV29-1; size: many; CDR3: CSGLGQGNYGYTF; DNA: TGCAGCGGCCTCGGACAGGGAAACTATGGCTACACCTTC
J: TRBJ1-2; D: TRBD1; V: TRBV4-2; size: many; CDR3: CASSLGQESNYGYTF; DNA: TGTGCCAGCAGCCTTGGACAGGAGTCTAACTATGGCTACACCTTC
J: TRBJ2-6; D: .; V: TRBV6-5; size: many; CDR3: CASSYSISSGANVLTF; DNA: TGTGCCAGCAGTTACTCGATCTCCTCTGGGGCCAACGTCCTGACTTTC
J: TRBJ2-1; D: TRBD1; V: TRBV29-1; size: many; CDR3: CSAPRTGNNEQFF; DNA: TGCAGCGCCCCTAGGACAGGGAACAATGAGCAGTTCTTC
J: TRBJ2-3; D: TRBD2; V: TRBV5-5; size: many; CDR3: CASSLVGGGATDTQYF; DNA: TGTGCCAGCAGCTTGGTAGGCGGGGGGGCCACAGATACGCAGTATTTT
J: TRBJ2-7; D: .; V: TRBV15; size: many; CDR3: CATSRRYDMYEQYF; DNA: TGTGCCACCAGCAGACGGTACGATATGTACGAGCAGTACTTC
J: TRBJ1-2; D: .; V: TRBV11-2; size: many; CDR3: CASSLTGRDGYTF; DNA: TGTGCCAGCAGCTTAACGGGGAGGGATGGCTACACCTTC
J: TRBJ2-2; D: .; V: TRBV7-2; size: once; CDR3: CASSLRMATGERFF; DNA: TGTGCCAGCAGCTTAAGGATGGCCACCGGGGAGCGGTTTTTT
J: TRBJ2-5; D: TRBD1; V: TRBV6-6; size: few; CDR3: CASSLSTGVNEQYF; DNA: TGTGCCAGCAGCCTATCGACAGGGGTCAATGAGCAGTACTTC